The 4 T cell receptor beta chains given below trace back to one sample, sequenced in a study of T cells in Graves' hyperthyroidism and ophthalmopathy. Amplification of TCR beta CDR3 regions used RNA as the template. Using the HTBI primer set, a first-round RT-PCR was run on the TCR CDR3. From the multiplex PCR reads, TCRdb called clonotypes with MiXCR, one entry per CDR3 protein. The sample includes fewer than 600,000 distinct CDR3 sequences, 12% to 15% seen only once; the top ten take about 15%. Material: blood. These receptors were taken from a woman in her thirties or forties with Graves' hyperthyroidism.

The chain joins TRBV2 to TRBJ1-5; D is undetermined. The V and J ends lost 5 bases and 5 bases respectively, with 13 bases between them. CDR3 length: 14 residues. CDR1 is SNHLY, CDR2 FYNNEI, per germline. In nucleotides, the CDR3 is TGTGCCAGCAGTTTTCAGTCTGTCGATCAGCCCCAGCATTTT. It translates to CASSFQSVDQPQHF.

The CDR3 protein is CASSEDRGTGANVLTF. The CDR3 coding sequence is TGTGCCAGTAGTGAGGACAGGGGGACTGGGGCCAACGTCCTGACTTTC. The chain employs TRBV19 and TRBJ2-6; 10 bases are shared with TRBD1. The V and J ends lost 5 bases and 2 bases, in that order; junction bases with no gene match: 3. The CDR3 is 16 amino acids. Germline lookup yields CDR1 LNHDA and CDR2 SQIVND (reference sequence). The entire variable domain, with the rest obtained from reference TRBV19 and TRBJ2-6, is as follows: DGGITQSPKYLFRKEGQNVTLSCEQNLNHDAMYWYRQDPGQGLRLIYYSQIVNDFQKGDIAEGYSVSREKKESFPLTVTSAQKNPTAFYLCASSEDRGTGANVLTFGAGSRLTVL.

This clonotype was seen many times. This chain links TRBV2 with TRBJ2-7, with no clear D. Deletions cut 6 bases from V and 3 bases from J, with 9 bases between. The CDR3 covers 12 residues. Germline V gene sequence: CDR1 SNHLY, CDR2 FYNNEI. CDR3 nucleotide sequence: TGTGCCAGCAGCGACGACCGCTACGAGCAGTACTTC. It specifies CASSDDRYEQYF.

The chain employs TRBV4-2 and TRBJ1-6, with 7 bases aligning to TRBD1. The CDR3 runs 18 residues. V shed 0 bases and J 10 bases; nucleotides not matched to a gene: 15. Germline loops: CDR1 LGHNA, CDR2 YNFKEQ. DNA for the CDR3: TGTGCCAGCAGCCAAGATTTCCTACTCGGACAGGCGCGGTCACCCCTCCACTTT. Protein product: CASSQDFLLGQARSPLHF.